Presented here are 26 T cell receptor beta chains from one specimen sequenced in a study of T cell changes during pregnancy in multiple sclerosis. Using immunoSEQ multiplex PCR, the repertoire was profiled, and TCRdb retains in-frame clones only, with some absent. The sample has around 30,000 clones; around nine tenths are singletons. The specimen was CD4+ T cells from peripheral blood mononuclear cells, collected in the first trimester of pregnancy. The origin of the receptors is a female donor with multiple sclerosis, enrolled in a pregnancy study.

This sequence joins TRBV5-1 and TRBJ2-5; D is unresolved. This CDR3 spans 12 amino acids. V was trimmed by 4 bases and J by 1 base, leaving 5 bases between them. The germline V gene has CDR1 SGHRS and CDR2 YFSETQ. The CDR3 here is CASSKPQETQYF. CDR3 nucleotide sequence: TGCGCCAGCAGCAAGCCCCAAGAGACCCAGTACTTC.

There are a few counts of this clone. The rearrangement links TRBV4-3 to TRBJ2-3; possible D gene TRBD1, 5 bases. The CDR3 spans 17 residues. Germline values: CDR1 LGHNA, CDR2 YSLEER. With 0 bases removed from V and 0 bases from J, the gap between germline ends came to 13 bases. DNA of the CDR3: TGCGCCAGCAGCCAAGACAGGGCCTTTTCTAGCACAGATACGCAGTATTTT. This translates into CASSQDRAFSSTDTQYF.

J is TRBJ2-1 and V is TRBV4-1; D possibly corresponds to TRBD2 (7 bases). The CDR3 is 17 residues long. Germline CDR1 MGHRA, CDR2 YSYEKL. V shed 0 bases and J shed 4 bases, with 16 bases lying between them. The CDR3 region has the DNA TGCGCCAGCAGCCAAGAATTGGGGGGGGCGGGATACAATGAGCAGTTCTTC. Its protein is CASSQELGGAGYNEQFF.

The chain couples TRBV10-2 to TRBJ2-7, with D perhaps TRBD1 (6 bases). Per germline, CDR1 WSHSY and CDR2 SAAADI. This CDR3 comprises 14 residues. V gave up 5 bases and J gave up 0 bases, with 11 bases separating them. CDR3 sequence: CASSWTASSYEQYF. The DNA for the CDR3 is TGCGCCAGCAGTTGGACAGCCAGCTCCTACGAGCAGTACTTC.

The rearrangement links TRBV11-2 to TRBJ1-2; D is perhaps TRBD1 (6 bases). Per the germline V gene, CDR1 is SGHAT and CDR2 is FQNNGV. The length of the CDR3 is 18 residues. The V end was cut by 5 bases, the J end by 5 bases, with 27 bases between. DNA of the CDR3: TGTGCCAGCAGCCGTTTGATATTAACCGGGGCAGGGGATTATGGCTACACCTTC. It is translated as CASSRLILTGAGDYGYTF.

The chain links TRBV15 to TRBJ2-5; 7 bases align to TRBD2. CDR3 length equals 17 residues. V lost 0 bases to trimming and J lost 8 bases; unmatched junction nucleotides: 15. Germline CDR1 and CDR2: LNHNV and YYDKDF (reference sequence). The CDR3 coding sequence is TGTGCCACCAGCAGAGATTATCTAGCGGCCGGTCGGGAAACCCAGTACTTC. Its translation is CATSRDYLAAGRETQYF. The complete variable domain, with remaining parts taken from reference TRBV15 and TRBJ2-5, reads DAMVIQNPRYQVTQFGKPVTLSCSQTLNHNVMYWYQQKSSQAPKLLFHYYDKDFNNEADTPDNFQSRRPNTSFCFLDIRSPGLGDTAMYLCATSRDYLAAGRETQYFGPGTRLLVL.

The table lists this clone with a count of one. The V gene is TRBV29-1, the J gene TRBJ1-2, with D unclear. This CDR3 has 13 residues. The germline V and J ends were trimmed by 1 base and 8 bases, with 14 bases remaining between them. Germline V CDR1 and CDR2: SQVTM, ANQGSEA. CDR3 nucleotides: TGCAGCGTTGAAGCTAGGCTGGCCGCGGGCTACACCTTC. Amino acids: CSVEARLAAGYTF.

The chain's CDR3 is CAISGHNYGYTF. CDR3 coding DNA: TGTGCCATCAGTGGACATAACTATGGCTACACCTTC. The chain joins TRBV10-3 to TRBJ1-2; no reliable D call. Trimming removed 4 bases from V and 1 base from J, with 4 bases in between. The CDR3 is made up of 12 amino acids. In germline, CDR1 is ENHRY, CDR2 SYGVKD.

V gene TRBV6-1 combines with J gene TRBJ1-1; D gene ambiguous. The CDR3 consists of 14 residues. V was trimmed by 0 bases and J by 8 bases, leaving 13 bases between them. The germline gives CDR1 MNHNS, CDR2 SASEGT. CDR3 residues: CASSEAYRGREAFF. CDR3 nucleotide sequence: TGTGCCAGCAGTGAAGCATACCGGGGTCGCGAAGCTTTCTTT.

The V and J genes are TRBV7-9 and TRBJ1-4; D gene uncertain. The CDR3 is 14 residues long. Trimming pared 2 bases from V and 0 bases from J, leaving 4 bases between. CDR1 is SEHNR and CDR2 is FQNEAQ in the germline V gene (reference sequence). The CDR3 reads CASSLRATNEKLFF. The CDR3 region has the DNA TGTGCCAGCAGCTTACGAGCAACTAATGAAAAACTGTTTTTT.

V is TRBV28 and J is TRBJ1-2; 8 bases are a match to TRBD1. The J segment lost 6 bases and the V segment lost 3 bases, leaving 15 bases of the junction unmatched. Germline loops: CDR1 MDHEN, CDR2 SYDVKM. The CDR3 runs 17 residues. CDR3: CASSLGLKDRGLDGYTF. The DNA for the CDR3 is TGTGCCAGCAGTTTGGGGCTAAAAGACAGGGGTTTGGATGGCTACACCTTC.

This chain uses TRBV10-3 with TRBJ2-2; D is uncertain. V lost 8 bases, J lost 1 base, and 20 bases lay in between. This CDR3 spans 17 amino acids. Germline CDR1 and CDR2: ENHRY and SYGVKD. The CDR3 is CAIAGRLGTLNTGELFF. CDR3 DNA: TGTGCCATCGCTGGTCGCTTGGGCACGCTGAACACCGGGGAGCTGTTTTTT.

The V and J genes are TRBV19 and TRBJ1-4; 7 bases agree with TRBD1. Germline-derived CDR1 and CDR2 are LNHDA and SQIVND (reference sequence). This CDR3 comprises 13 residues. Trimming cost V 9 bases and J 6 bases; bases outside gene matches: 7. The CDR3 DNA sequence: TGTGCCAGCAATGACAGGGACTATGAAAAACTGTTTTTT. As protein: CASNDRDYEKLFF.

The rearrangement uses TRBV5-1 and TRBJ2-7; 7 nucleotides line up with TRBD2. Germline lookup yields CDR1 SGHRS and CDR2 YFSETQ. The J segment lost 2 bases and the V segment lost 0 bases, leaving 2 bases of the junction unmatched. CDR3 length: 14 residues. CDR3: CASSLALAPYEQYF. The CDR3 DNA sequence: TGCGCCAGCAGCTTGGCACTAGCGCCCTACGAGCAGTACTTC.

The chain has TRBV5-6 and TRBJ2-7, with D tentatively TRBD1 (5 bases). Trimming took off 2 bases at V and 2 bases at J, with 5 bases between the two ends. The CDR3 consists of 12 residues. Germline CDR1 SGHDT, CDR2 YYEEEE. CDR3: CASSLGAYEQYF. The CDR3 DNA sequence: TGTGCCAGCAGCTTAGGGGCCTACGAGCAGTACTTC.

The CDR3 loop reads CASSQAGQGYNEQFF. The DNA for the CDR3 is TGTGCCAGCAGCCAGGCGGGACAGGGGTACAATGAGCAGTTCTTC. The chain carries TRBV14 and TRBJ2-1; TRBD1 matches 10 bases. Trimming cost V 3 bases and J 4 bases; bases outside gene matches: 3. Germline CDR1 SGHDN, CDR2 FVKESK. This CDR3 has 15 amino acids.

The chain carries TRBV5-6 and TRBJ2-3; 7 nucleotides align to TRBD2. V was pared by 0 bases and J by 1 base, with 2 bases of the junction left unmatched. This CDR3 spans 15 amino acids. Germline CDR1 reads SGHDT; CDR2 reads YYEEEE. The CDR3 DNA follows: TGTGCCAGCAGCTTGGATGCGGGGGGCACAGATACGCAGTATTTT. Protein sequence: CASSLDAGGTDTQYF.

J is TRBJ1-4 and V is TRBV4-2, with D unresolved. CDR3 length: 15 amino acids. Trimming removed 7 bases from V and 0 bases from J, with 12 bases in between. Germline values: CDR1 LGHNA, CDR2 YNFKEQ. Here the CDR3 DNA reads TGTGCCAGCACGATTCGGGTACCAACTAATGAAAAACTGTTTTTT. Translation gives CASTIRVPTNEKLFF.

Worth noting for this clone: At one end, the junction sequence differs from germline, possibly due to a read error. The chain has TRBV7-7 and TRBJ2-1; 7 nucleotides match TRBD2. This CDR3 is 13 amino acids long. The germline V gene has CDR1 SSHAT and CDR2 FNYEAQ (reference sequence). In DNA form, the CDR3 reads TGTGCTAGCAGCTTAACTGGGAGGGCGGAGCAGTTCTTC. This translates into CASSLTGRAEQFF.

The chain combines TRBV6-1 with TRBJ1-4; tentative D call: TRBD1 (5 bases). V lost 2 bases and J lost 3, with 10 bases in between. Germline V CDR1 and CDR2: MNHNS, SASEGT. The CDR3 sequence is 15 residues long. The CDR3 reads CASSEQGRANEKLFF. The CDR3 nucleotides read TGTGCCAGCAGTGAACAGGGTCGGGCTAATGAAAAACTGTTTTTT.

About this clone: Other DNA sequences from this sample encode an identical CDR3 as well. The chain links TRBV11-2 to TRBJ2-1, with D perhaps TRBD2 (5 bases). CDR3 size: 15 residues. Trimming removed 1 base from V and 0 bases from J, with 7 bases in between. CDR1 and CDR2 from the germline V gene are SGHAT and FQNNGV. The CDR3 nucleotides are TGTGCCAGCAGCTTAGCTGGGAGCTCCTACAATGAGCAGTTCTTC. It is translated as CASSLAGSSYNEQFF.

The chain recombines TRBV4-2 with TRBJ1-1; weak D call: TRBD1 (5 bases). V lost 0 bases and J lost 5, with 10 bases in between. The germline V gene encodes CDR1 LGHNA and CDR2 YNFKEQ. This CDR3 region has 14 residues. As DNA, the CDR3 is TGTGCCAGCAGCCAAGATCCGTCAGGGACTGAAGCTTTCTTT. Its translation is CASSQDPSGTEAFF.

The chain links TRBV5-6 to TRBJ2-2; unclear D gene. CDR1 is SGHDT and CDR2 is YYEEEE in the germline V gene. Trimming took 2 bases from V and 5 from J, leaving 7 bases between them. The CDR3 sequence is 13 residues long. DNA of the CDR3: TGTGCCAGCAGCTTCGTGCGGACCGGGGAGCTGTTTTTT. Encoded protein: CASSFVRTGELFF.

This clone was detected once. The chain employs TRBV7-2 and TRBJ2-7; 11 bases align to TRBD1. Per germline, CDR1 SGHTA and CDR2 FQGNSA. V trimming: 2 bases; J trimming: 3 bases; junction bases outside the gene matches: 3. The CDR3 sequence is 15 residues long. In nucleotides, the CDR3 is TGTGCCAGCAGCTTATATGGGACAGGGGGCTACGAGCAGTACTTC. This sequence encodes CASSLYGTGGYEQYF.

J is TRBJ2-6 and V is TRBV28; 7 bases are a match to TRBD1. The CDR3 spans 17 residues. CDR1 MDHEN and CDR2 SYDVKM come from the germline V gene. V was pared by 3 bases and J by 4 bases, with 9 bases of the junction left unmatched. The CDR3 nucleotides are TGTGCCAGCAGTTTTAAGGGACAGCCAAGAGGGGCCAACGTCCTGACTTTC. It is translated as CASSFKGQPRGANVLTF. Full variable domain (rest looked up from reference TRBV28 and TRBJ2-6): DVKVTQSSRYLVKRTGEKVFLECVQDMDHENMFWYRQDPGLGLRLIYFSYDVKMKEKGDIPEGYSVSREKKERFSLILESASTNQTSMYLCASSFKGQPRGANVLTFGAGSRLTVL.

V gene TRBV5-6 combines with J gene TRBJ1-6; 12 positions match TRBD1. V was clipped by 4 bases and J by 10 bases; unmatched bases: 9. Germline lookup yields CDR1 SGHDT and CDR2 YYEEEE. CDR3 length: 16 residues. The CDR3 loop is CASSRDRGRFGSPLHF. For the CDR3, the DNA is TGTGCCAGCAGCCGGGACAGGGGGCGCTTCGGCTCACCCCTCCACTTT.